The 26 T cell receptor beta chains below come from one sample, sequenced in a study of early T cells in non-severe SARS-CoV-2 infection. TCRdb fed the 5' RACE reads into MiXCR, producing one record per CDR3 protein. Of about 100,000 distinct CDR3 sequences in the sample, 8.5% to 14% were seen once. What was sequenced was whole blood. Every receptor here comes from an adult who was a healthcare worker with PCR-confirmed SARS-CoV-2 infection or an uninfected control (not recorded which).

The CDR3 region is CATSRERDSWGGELFF. The DNA for the CDR3 is TGTGCCACCAGCAGAGAGAGGGACAGTTGGGGCGGGGAGCTGTTTTTT. V usage is TRBV15 and J usage is TRBJ2-2; 7 bases agree with TRBD1. Germline CDR1 is LNHNV and CDR2 is YYDKDF (reference sequence). V shed 0 bases and J 7 bases; nucleotides not matched to a gene: 8. CDR3 size: 16 residues.

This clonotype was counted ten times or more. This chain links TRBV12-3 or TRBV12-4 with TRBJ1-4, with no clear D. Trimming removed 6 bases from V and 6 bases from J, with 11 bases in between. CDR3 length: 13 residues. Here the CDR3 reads CASRFSSYEKLFF. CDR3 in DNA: TGTGCCAGCAGATTCAGCTCCTATGAAAAACTGTTTTTT.

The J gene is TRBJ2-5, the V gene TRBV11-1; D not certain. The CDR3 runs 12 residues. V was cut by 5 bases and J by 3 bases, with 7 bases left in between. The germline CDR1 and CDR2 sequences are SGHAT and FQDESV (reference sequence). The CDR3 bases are TGTGCCAGCAGCGGCCTGGAAGAGACCCAGTACTTC. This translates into CASSGLEETQYF.

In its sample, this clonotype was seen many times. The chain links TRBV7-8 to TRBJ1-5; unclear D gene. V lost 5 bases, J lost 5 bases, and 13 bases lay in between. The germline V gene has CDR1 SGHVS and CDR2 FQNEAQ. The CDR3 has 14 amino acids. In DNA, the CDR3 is TGTGCCAGCAGCCCCGCGGCAGGAGATCAGCCCCAGCATTTT. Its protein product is CASSPAAGDQPQHF.

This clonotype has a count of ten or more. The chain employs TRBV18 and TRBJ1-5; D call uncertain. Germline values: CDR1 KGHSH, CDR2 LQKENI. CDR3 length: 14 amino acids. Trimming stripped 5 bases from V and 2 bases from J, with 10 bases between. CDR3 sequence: CASSSIRGNQPQHF. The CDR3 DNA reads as TGTGCCAGCTCATCTATTAGGGGCAATCAGCCCCAGCATTTT.

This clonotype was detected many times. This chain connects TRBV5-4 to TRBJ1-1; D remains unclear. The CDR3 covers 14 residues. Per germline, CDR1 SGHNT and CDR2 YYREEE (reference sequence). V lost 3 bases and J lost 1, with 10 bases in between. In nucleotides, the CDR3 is TGTGCCAGCAGCTCCGCCCCAGCGAACACTGAAGCTTTCTTT. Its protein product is CASSSAPANTEAFF.

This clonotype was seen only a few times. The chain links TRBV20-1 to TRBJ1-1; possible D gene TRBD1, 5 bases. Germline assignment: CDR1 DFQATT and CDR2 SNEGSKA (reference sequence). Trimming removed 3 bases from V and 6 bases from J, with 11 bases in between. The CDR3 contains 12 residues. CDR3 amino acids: CSASETVAEAFF. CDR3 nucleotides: TGCAGTGCTAGCGAGACAGTAGCTGAAGCTTTCTTT.

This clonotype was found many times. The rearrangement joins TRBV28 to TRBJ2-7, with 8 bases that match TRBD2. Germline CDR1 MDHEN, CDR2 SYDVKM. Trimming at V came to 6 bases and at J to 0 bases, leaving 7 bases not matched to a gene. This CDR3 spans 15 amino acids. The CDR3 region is CASRDPGGSSYEQYF. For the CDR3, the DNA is TGTGCCAGCAGAGACCCGGGAGGGAGCTCCTACGAGCAGTACTTC.

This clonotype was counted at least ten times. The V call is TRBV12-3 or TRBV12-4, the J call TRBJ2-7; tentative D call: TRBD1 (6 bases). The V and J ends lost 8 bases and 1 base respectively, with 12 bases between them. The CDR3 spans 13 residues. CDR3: CASGQGGSYEQYF. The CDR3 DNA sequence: TGTGCCAGCGGTCAAGGGGGTTCCTACGAGCAGTACTTC.

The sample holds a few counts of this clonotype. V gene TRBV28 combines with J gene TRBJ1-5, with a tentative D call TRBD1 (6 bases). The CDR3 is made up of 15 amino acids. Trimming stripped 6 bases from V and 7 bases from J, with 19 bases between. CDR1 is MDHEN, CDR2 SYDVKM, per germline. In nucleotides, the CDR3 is TGTGCCAGCAGCCCAATCCGGGGGCGTTGGCAGCCCCAGCATTTT. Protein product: CASSPIRGRWQPQHF.

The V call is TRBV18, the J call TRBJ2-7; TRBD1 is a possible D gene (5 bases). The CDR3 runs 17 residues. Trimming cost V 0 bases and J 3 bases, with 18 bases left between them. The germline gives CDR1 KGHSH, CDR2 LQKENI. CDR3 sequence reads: CASSPPGQNTGLYEQYF. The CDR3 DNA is TGTGCCAGCTCACCACCAGGACAAAACACGGGTCTCTACGAGCAGTACTTC.

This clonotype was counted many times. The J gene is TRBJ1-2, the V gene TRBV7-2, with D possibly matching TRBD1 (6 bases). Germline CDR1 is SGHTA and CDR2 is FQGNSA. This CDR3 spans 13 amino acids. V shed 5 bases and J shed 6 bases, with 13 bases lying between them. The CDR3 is CASSVDRKNGYTF. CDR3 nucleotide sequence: TGTGCCAGCAGCGTCGACAGGAAGAATGGCTACACCTTC.

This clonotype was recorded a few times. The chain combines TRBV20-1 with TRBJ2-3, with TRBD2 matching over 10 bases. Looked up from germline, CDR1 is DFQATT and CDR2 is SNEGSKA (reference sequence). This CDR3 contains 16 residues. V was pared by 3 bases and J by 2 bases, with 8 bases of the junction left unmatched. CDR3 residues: CSAREAGGPNTDTQYF. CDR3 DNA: TGCAGTGCTAGGGAAGCGGGAGGGCCGAACACAGATACGCAGTATTTT.

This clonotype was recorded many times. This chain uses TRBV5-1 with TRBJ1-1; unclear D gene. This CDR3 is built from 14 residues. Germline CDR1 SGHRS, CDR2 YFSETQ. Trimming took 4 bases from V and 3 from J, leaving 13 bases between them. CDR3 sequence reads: CASSPRPGYTEAFF. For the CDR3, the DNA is TGCGCCAGCAGCCCCCGCCCCGGGTACACTGAAGCTTTCTTT. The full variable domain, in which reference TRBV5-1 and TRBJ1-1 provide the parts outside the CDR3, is KAGVTQTPRYLIKTRGQQVTLSCSPISGHRSVSWYQQTPGQGLQFLFEYFSETQRNKGNFPGRFSGRQFSNSRSEMNVSTLELGDSALYLCASSPRPGYTEAFFGQGTRLTVV.

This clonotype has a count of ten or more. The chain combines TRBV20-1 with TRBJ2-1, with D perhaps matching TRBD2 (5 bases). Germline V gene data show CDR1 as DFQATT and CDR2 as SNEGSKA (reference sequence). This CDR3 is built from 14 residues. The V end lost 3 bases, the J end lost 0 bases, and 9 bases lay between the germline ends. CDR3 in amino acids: CSASSGYSYNEQFF. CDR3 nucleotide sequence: TGCAGTGCTAGCAGCGGCTACTCCTACAATGAGCAGTTCTTC.

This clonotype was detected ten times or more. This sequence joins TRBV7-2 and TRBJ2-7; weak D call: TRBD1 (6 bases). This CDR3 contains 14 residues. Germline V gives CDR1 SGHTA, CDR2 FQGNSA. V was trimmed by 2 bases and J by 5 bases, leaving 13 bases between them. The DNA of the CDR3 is TGTGCCAGCAGCTTACTGCCTCAGGGGCACGAGCAGTACTTC. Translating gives CASSLLPQGHEQYF.

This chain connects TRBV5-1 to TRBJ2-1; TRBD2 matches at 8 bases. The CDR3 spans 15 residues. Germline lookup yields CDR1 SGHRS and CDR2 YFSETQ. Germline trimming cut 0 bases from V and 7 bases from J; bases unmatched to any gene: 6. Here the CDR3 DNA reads TGCGCCAGCAGCTTGGTTGCGGGAGGAGGGAATGAGCAGTTCTTC. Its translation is CASSLVAGGGNEQFF.

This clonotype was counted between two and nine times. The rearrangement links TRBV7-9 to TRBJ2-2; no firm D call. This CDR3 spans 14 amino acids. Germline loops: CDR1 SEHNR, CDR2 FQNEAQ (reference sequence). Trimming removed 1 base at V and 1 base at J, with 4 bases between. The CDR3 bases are TGTGCCAGCAGCTTAGGGCTGAACACCGGGGAGCTGTTTTTT. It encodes CASSLGLNTGELFF.

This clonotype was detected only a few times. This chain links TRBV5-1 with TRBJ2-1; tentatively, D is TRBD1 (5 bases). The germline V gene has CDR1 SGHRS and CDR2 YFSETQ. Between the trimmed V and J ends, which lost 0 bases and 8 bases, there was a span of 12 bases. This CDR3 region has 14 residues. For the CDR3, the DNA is TGCGCCAGCAGCTTGGGTCCAGGGAACGATGAGCAGTTCTTC. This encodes CASSLGPGNDEQFF.

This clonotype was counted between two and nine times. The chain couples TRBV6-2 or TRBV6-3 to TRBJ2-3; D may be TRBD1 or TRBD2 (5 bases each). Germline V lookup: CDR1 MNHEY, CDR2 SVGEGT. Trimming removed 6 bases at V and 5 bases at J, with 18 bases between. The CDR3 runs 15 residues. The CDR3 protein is CASRGRRSGIDTQYF. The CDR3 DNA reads TGTGCCAGCAGGGGACGTCGCTCGGGAATAGATACGCAGTATTTT.

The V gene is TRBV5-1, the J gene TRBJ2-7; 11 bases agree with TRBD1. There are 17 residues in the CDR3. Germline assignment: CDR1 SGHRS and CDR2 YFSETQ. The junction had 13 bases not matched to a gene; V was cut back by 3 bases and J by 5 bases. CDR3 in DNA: TGCGCCAGCAGCTCCGGGACAGGGGGTGCGTCGTTAGACGAGCAGTACTTC. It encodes CASSSGTGGASLDEQYF.

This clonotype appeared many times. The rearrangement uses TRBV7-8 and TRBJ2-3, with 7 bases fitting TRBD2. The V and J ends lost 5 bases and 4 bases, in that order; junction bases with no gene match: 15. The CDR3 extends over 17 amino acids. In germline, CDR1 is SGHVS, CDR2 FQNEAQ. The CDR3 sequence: CASSALTAGDLADTQYF. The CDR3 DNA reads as TGTGCCAGCAGCGCCTTGACGGCGGGAGATTTGGCAGATACGCAGTATTTT.

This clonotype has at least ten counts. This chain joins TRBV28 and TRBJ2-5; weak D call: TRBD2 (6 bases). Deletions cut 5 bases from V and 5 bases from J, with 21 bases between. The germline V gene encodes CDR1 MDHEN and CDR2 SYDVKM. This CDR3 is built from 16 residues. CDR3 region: CASSPPLLGGGETQYF. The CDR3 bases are TGTGCCAGCAGTCCCCCACTTTTGGGGGGAGGCGAGACCCAGTACTTC.

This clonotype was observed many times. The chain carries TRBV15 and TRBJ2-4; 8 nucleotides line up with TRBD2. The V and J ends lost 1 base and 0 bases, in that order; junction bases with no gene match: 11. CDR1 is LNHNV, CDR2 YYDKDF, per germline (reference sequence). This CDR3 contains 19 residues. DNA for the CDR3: TGTGCCACCAGCAGAGCCGTTCCCGGGACTAGTCTAGCCAAAAACATTCAGTACTTC. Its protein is CATSRAVPGTSLAKNIQYF.

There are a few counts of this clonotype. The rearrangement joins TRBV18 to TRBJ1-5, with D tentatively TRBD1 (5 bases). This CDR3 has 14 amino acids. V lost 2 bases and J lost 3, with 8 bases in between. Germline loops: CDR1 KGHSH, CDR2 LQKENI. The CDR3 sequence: CASSPTGLNQPQHF. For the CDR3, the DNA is TGTGCCAGCTCACCAACGGGGCTCAATCAGCCCCAGCATTTT.

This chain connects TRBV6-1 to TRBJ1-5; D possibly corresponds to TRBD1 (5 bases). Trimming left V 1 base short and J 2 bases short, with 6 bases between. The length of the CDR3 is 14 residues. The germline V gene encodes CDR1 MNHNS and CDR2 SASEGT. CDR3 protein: CASSEGGGNQPQHF. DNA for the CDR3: TGTGCCAGCAGTGAAGGGGGCGGCAATCAGCCCCAGCATTTT.